These T cell receptor beta chains were read from a single sample in a study of shared clonotypes between healthy human individuals. Repertoires were generated with immunoSEQ multiplex PCR, while TCRdb's copy carries only in-frame clones and drops some. The table includes about 520,000 clones, approximately 78% detected once. Material for sequencing was PBMCs. The receptor source for this set is a woman in her forties in good health. Some clones in this sample may be carry-over from other donors' samples. Both conserved end residues are part of each CDR3. The D gene is left open where the match is weak. Clone size is not always given. Where it is, it says once, few, many or a class for expanded clones.

cdr3_aa: CASSLDLTSGNTIYF
cdr3_nt: TGTGCCAGCAGCTTAGATCTGACCTCTGGAAACACCATATATTTT
j_call: TRBJ1-3
d_call: NA
v_call: TRBV11-2
clone_size: few

cdr3_aa: CASSLTRDIGTDTQYF
cdr3_nt: TGTGCCAGCAGCCTTACCCGGGACATCGGCACAGATACGCAGTATTTT
j_call: TRBJ2-3
d_call: NA
v_call: TRBV7-3
clone_size: once

cdr3_aa: CAIWGARDTQYF
cdr3_nt: TGCGCCATCTGGGGGGCGCGGGATACGCAGTATTTT
j_call: TRBJ2-3
d_call: NA
v_call: TRBV5-1
clone_size: NA

cdr3_aa: CASSAPDSSGYTF
cdr3_nt: TGTGCCAGCAGTGCCCCGGACAGTAGTGGCTACACCTTC
j_call: TRBJ1-2
d_call: NA
v_call: TRBV25-1
clone_size: few

cdr3_aa: CASSQDQFREQYF
cdr3_nt: TGCGCCAGCAGCCAAGATCAATTCAGGGAGCAGTACTTC
j_call: TRBJ2-7
d_call: NA
v_call: TRBV4-3
clone_size: NA

cdr3_aa: CASSVGGEAGELFF
cdr3_nt: TGTGCCAGCAGCGTAGGGGGCGAAGCCGGGGAGCTGTTTTTT
j_call: TRBJ2-2
d_call: NA
v_call: TRBV9
clone_size: few

cdr3_aa: CASSSPGGGGWNTGELFF
cdr3_nt: TGTGCCAGCAGCTCTCCCGGAGGGGGAGGTTGGAACACCGGGGAGCTGTTTTTT
j_call: TRBJ2-2
d_call: NA
v_call: TRBV5-6
clone_size: NA

cdr3_aa: CASSMEGSQRGYEQYF
cdr3_nt: TGTGCCAGTAGTATGGAGGGGTCTCAGCGGGGCTACGAGCAGTACTTC
j_call: TRBJ2-7
d_call: TRBD2
v_call: TRBV19
clone_size: NA

cdr3_aa: CASSGGQGRTEAFF
cdr3_nt: TGCGCCAGCAGTGGGGGACAGGGGAGGACTGAAGCTTTCTTT
j_call: TRBJ1-1
d_call: TRBD1
v_call: TRBV10-2
clone_size: NA

cdr3_aa: CASSKGLAGPNEKLFF
cdr3_nt: TGTGCCAGCAGCAAAGGATTAGCAGGGCCTAATGAAAAACTGTTTTTT
j_call: TRBJ1-4
d_call: NA
v_call: TRBV21-1
clone_size: few

cdr3_aa: CSGGTNYEQYF
cdr3_nt: TGCAGCGGCGGGACAAACTACGAGCAGTACTTC
j_call: TRBJ2-7
d_call: NA
v_call: TRBV29-1
clone_size: NA

cdr3_aa: CAWSKGGGTDTQYF
cdr3_nt: TGTGCCTGGAGTAAAGGCGGGGGAACAGATACGCAGTATTTT
j_call: TRBJ2-3
d_call: TRBD2
v_call: TRBV30
clone_size: NA

cdr3_aa: CASSDSNRGAGEQFF
cdr3_nt: TGTGCCAGCAGTGACTCGAACAGGGGCGCGGGTGAGCAGTTCTTC
j_call: TRBJ2-1
d_call: TRBD1
v_call: TRBV6-4
clone_size: once

cdr3_aa: CASSYLGQFYGYTF
cdr3_nt: TGTGCCAGCAGTTACCTGGGACAGTTCTATGGCTACACCTTC
j_call: TRBJ1-2
d_call: TRBD1
v_call: TRBV6-5
clone_size: NA

cdr3_aa: CASSLEPGGNQPQHF
cdr3_nt: TGTGCCAGCAGCTTAGAGCCAGGGGGGAATCAGCCCCAGCATTTT
j_call: TRBJ1-5
d_call: TRBD1
v_call: TRBV7-2
clone_size: NA

cdr3_aa: CASSPQSGRTQYF
cdr3_nt: TGTGCCAGCAGCCCCCAGTCGGGGCGAACGCAGTATTTT
j_call: TRBJ2-3
d_call: NA
v_call: TRBV9
clone_size: NA

cdr3_aa: CASSLVRGSTEAFF
cdr3_nt: TGTGCCAGCAGCTTAGTCAGGGGCAGTACTGAAGCTTTCTTT
j_call: TRBJ1-1
d_call: NA
v_call: TRBV7-9
clone_size: NA

cdr3_aa: CSASRFEKLFF
cdr3_nt: TGCAGTGCTAGTCGTTTTGAAAAACTGTTTTTT
j_call: TRBJ1-4
d_call: NA
v_call: TRBV20-1
clone_size: NA

cdr3_aa: CASSPPRLGGYTF
cdr3_nt: TGTGCCAGCAGTCCTCCCCGACTGGGAGGCTACACCTTC
j_call: TRBJ1-2
d_call: NA
v_call: TRBV28
clone_size: once

cdr3_aa: CASSRTVTYEQYF
cdr3_nt: TGTGCCAGCAGTAGGACTGTCACCTACGAGCAGTACTTC
j_call: TRBJ2-7
d_call: NA
v_call: TRBV28
clone_size: NA

cdr3_aa: CASSSRQRRPYEQYF
cdr3_nt: TGTGCCAGCAGCTCTCGACAGCGGCGCCCCTACGAGCAGTACTTC
j_call: TRBJ2-7
d_call: NA
v_call: TRBV11-2
clone_size: NA

cdr3_aa: CASSEYWGNYGYTF
cdr3_nt: TGTGCCAGCAGTGAATACTGGGGTAACTATGGCTACACCTTC
j_call: TRBJ1-2
d_call: NA
v_call: TRBV25-1
clone_size: NA

cdr3_aa: CASSRTGGGNYGYTF
cdr3_nt: TGTGCCAGCAGTCGCACAGGGGGGGGAAACTATGGCTACACCTTC
j_call: TRBJ1-2
d_call: TRBD1
v_call: TRBV7-8
clone_size: few

cdr3_aa: CASSLGAETQYF
cdr3_nt: TGTGCCAGCAGCTTAGGGGCGGAGACCCAGTACTTC
j_call: TRBJ2-5
d_call: NA
v_call: TRBV7-2
clone_size: NA

cdr3_aa: CASSLGGFSGNTIYF
cdr3_nt: TGTGCCAGCAGTTTAGGGGGGTTCTCTGGAAACACCATATATTTT
j_call: TRBJ1-3
d_call: NA
v_call: TRBV6-1
clone_size: few

cdr3_aa: CASSWGENTEAFF
cdr3_nt: TGTGCCAGCTCCTGGGGGGAGAACACTGAAGCTTTCTTT
j_call: TRBJ1-1
d_call: NA
v_call: TRBV2
clone_size: NA

cdr3_aa: CAWSILAGVSGEQYF
cdr3_nt: TGTGCCTGGAGTATACTAGCGGGGGTGTCGGGCGAGCAGTACTTC
j_call: TRBJ2-7
d_call: TRBD2
v_call: TRBV30
clone_size: few

cdr3_aa: CASSYGTGGVNEQFF
cdr3_nt: TGTGCCAGCAGTTACGGGACAGGGGGCGTAAATGAGCAGTTCTTC
j_call: TRBJ2-1
d_call: TRBD1
v_call: TRBV11-3
clone_size: NA

cdr3_aa: CASSLFRDNTNQPQHF
cdr3_nt: TGTGCCAGCAGCTTGTTCCGGGACAACACCAATCAGCCCCAGCATTTT
j_call: TRBJ1-5
d_call: NA
v_call: TRBV5-6
clone_size: few